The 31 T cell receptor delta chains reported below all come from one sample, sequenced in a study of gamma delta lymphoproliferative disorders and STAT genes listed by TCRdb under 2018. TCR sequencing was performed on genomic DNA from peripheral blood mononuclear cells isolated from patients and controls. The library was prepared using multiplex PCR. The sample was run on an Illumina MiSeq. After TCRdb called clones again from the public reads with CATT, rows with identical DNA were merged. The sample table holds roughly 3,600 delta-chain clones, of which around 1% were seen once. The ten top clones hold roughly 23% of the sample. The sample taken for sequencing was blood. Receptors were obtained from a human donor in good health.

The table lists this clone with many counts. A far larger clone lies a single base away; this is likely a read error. CDR3 region: CACDTVTDWGIRGVTDKLIF. Here the CDR3 DNA reads TGTGCCTGTGACACCGTCACCGACTGGGGGATACGCGGGGTCACCGATAAACTCATCTTT. J is TRDJ1 and V is TRDV2; 13 bases align to TRDD3. This CDR3 is built from 20 residues. J was trimmed by 1 base and V by 0 bases; bases with no gene match: 13. The germline gives CDR1 GEAIGNYY, CDR2 EKD.

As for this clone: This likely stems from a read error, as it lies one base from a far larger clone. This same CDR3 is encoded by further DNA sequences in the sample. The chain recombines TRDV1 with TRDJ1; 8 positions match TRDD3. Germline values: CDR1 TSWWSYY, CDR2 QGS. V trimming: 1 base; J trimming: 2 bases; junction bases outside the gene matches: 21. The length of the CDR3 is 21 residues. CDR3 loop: CALGEPSFPSTGGLYTDKLIF. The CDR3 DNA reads TGTGCTCTTGGGGAACCATCCTTCCCTTCTACTGGGGGTTTGTATACCGATAAACTCATCTTT.

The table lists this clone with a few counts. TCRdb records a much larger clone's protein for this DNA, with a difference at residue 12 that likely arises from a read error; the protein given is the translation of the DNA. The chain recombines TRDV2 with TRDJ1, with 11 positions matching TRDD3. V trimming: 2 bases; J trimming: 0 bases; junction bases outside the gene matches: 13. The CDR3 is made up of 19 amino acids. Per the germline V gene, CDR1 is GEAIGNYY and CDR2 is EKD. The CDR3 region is CACDKIPSGGYENTDKLIF. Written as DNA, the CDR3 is TGTGCCTGTGACAAAATTCCCAGTGGGGGATACGAGAACACCGATAAACTCATCTTT.

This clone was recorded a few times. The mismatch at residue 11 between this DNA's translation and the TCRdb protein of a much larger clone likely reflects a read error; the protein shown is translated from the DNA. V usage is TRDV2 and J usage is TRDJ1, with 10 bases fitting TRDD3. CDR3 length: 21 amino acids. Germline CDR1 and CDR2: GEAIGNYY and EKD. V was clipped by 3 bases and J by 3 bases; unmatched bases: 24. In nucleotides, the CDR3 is TGTGCCTGTGACCCTATGCGTACTGGGGGATGCAGGGCTTACGAACCCGATAAACTCATCTTT. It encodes CACDPMRTGGCRAYEPDKLIF.

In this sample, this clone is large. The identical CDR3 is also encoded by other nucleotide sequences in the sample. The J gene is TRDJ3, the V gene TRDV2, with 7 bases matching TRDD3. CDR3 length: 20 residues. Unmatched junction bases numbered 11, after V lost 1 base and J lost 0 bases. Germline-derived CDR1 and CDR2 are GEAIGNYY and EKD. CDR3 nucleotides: TGTGCCTGTGACACGGCTGGGGGCCACTCCAGCTCCTGGGACACCCGACAGATGTTTTTC. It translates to CACDTAGGHSSSWDTRQMFF.

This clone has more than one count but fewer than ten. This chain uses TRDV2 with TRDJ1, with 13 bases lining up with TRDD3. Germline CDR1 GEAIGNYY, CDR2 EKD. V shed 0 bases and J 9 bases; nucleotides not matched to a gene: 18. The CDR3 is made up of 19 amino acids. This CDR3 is CACDTVADWGIRAVMELIF. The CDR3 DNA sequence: TGTGCCTGTGACACCGTCGCCGACTGGGGGATACGCGCGGTAATGGAACTCATCTTT.

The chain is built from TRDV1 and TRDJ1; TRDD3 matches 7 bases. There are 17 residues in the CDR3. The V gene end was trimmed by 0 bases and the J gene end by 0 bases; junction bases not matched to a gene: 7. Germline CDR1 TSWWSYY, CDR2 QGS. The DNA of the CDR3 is TGTGCTCTTGGGGAACTATGGGGGACCCCTTACACCGATAAACTCATCTTT. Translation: CALGELWGTPYTDKLIF.

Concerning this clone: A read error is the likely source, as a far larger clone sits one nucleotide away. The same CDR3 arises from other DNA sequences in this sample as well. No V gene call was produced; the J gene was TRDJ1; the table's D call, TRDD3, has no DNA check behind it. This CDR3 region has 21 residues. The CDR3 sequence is CASLLWGITGWHVGILPGLIF. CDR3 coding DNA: TGTGCCTCCCTTCTCTGGGGGATAACCGGATGGCATGTAGGTATTTTACCAGGGCTCATCTTT.

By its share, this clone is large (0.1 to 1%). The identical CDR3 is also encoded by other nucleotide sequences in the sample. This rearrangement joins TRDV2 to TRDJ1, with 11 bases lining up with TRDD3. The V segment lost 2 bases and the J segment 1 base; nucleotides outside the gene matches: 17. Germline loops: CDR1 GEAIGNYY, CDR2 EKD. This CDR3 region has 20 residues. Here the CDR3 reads CACDSLLGDTVVEGTDKLIF. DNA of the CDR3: TGTGCCTGTGACAGTCTTCTGGGGGATACTGTCGTTGAGGGCACCGATAAACTCATCTTT.

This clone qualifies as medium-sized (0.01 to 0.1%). CDR3 region: CALGESTQQTPLTGGIHSWDTRQMFF. The CDR3, as DNA: TGTGCTCTTGGGGAATCTACCCAACAAACCCCTCTTACTGGGGGGATACATTCCTGGGACACCCGACAGATGTTTTTC. V gene TRDV1 combines with J gene TRDJ3; 9 bases map to TRDD3. Looked up from germline, CDR1 is TSWWSYY and CDR2 is QGS. The CDR3 contains 26 residues. Germline trimming cut 2 bases from V and 1 base from J; bases unmatched to any gene: 27.

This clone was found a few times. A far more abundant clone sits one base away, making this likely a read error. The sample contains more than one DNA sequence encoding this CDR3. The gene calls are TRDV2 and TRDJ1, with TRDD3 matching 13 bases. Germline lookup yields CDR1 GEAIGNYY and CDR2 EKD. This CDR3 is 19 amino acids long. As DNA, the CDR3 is TGTGCCTGCGACACTGTTGGAGTACTGGGGGATACGAGCACCGATAAACTCATCTTT. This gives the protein CACDTVGVLGDTSTDKLIF.

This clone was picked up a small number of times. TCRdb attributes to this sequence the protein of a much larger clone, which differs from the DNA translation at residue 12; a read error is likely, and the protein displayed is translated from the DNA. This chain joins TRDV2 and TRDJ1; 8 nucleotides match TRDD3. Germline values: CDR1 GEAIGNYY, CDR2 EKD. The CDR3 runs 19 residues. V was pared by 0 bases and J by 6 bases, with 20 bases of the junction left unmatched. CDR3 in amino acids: CACDTVGGRTGGRPNKLIF. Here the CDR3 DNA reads TGTGCCTGTGACACCGTGGGGGGACGTACTGGGGGGCGCCCTAATAAACTCATCTTT.

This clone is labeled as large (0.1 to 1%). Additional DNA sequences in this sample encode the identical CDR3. The DNA for the CDR3 is TGTGCCTGTGACACCGTGTCAGGGGGCCAATTGGATGTACCACTCGATAAACTCATCTTT. Its translation is CACDTVSGGQLDVPLDKLIF. The chain joins TRDV2 to TRDJ1; maybe TRDD3 (5 bases). Trimming removed 0 bases at V and 4 bases at J, with 29 bases between. Looked up from germline, CDR1 is GEAIGNYY and CDR2 is EKD. CDR3 length equals 20 residues.

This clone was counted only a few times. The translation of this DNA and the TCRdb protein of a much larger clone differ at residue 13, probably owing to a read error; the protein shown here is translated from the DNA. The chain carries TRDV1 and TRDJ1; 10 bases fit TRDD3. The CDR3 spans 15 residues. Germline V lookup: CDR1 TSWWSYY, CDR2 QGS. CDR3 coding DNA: TGTGCTCTTGGGGAACGTAGCGGGGGATACGATAAACCCATCTTT. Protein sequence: CALGERSGGYDKPIF.

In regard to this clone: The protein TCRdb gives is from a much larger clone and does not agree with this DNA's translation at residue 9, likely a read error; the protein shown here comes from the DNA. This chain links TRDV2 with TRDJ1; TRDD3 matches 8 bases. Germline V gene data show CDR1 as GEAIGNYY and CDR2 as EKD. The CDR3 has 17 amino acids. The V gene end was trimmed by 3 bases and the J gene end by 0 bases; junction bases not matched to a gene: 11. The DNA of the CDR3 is TGTGCCTGTGACCCGGTTATGGGGGATCGGTACACCGATAAACTCATCTTT. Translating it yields CACDPVMGDRYTDKLIF.

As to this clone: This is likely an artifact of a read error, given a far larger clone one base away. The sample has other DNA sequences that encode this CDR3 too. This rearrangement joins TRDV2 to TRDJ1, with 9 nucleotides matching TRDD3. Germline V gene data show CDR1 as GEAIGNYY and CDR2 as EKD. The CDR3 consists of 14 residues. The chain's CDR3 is CACDTAGIRDKLIF. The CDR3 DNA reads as TGTGCCTGTGACACCGCGGGGATACGGGATAAGCTCATCTTT.

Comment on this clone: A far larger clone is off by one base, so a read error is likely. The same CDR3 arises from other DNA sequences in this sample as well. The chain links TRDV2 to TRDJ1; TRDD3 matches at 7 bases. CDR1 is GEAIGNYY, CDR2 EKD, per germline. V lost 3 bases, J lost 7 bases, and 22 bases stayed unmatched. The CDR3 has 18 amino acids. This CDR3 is CACDRLSPGGGLYGKLIF. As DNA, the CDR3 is TGTGCCTGTGACCGTCTTTCTCCGGGGGGGGGATTATACGGTAAACTCATCTTT.

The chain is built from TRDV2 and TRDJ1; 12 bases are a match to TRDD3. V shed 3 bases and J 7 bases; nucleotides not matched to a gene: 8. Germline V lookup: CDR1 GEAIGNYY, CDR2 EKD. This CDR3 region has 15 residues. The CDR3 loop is CACDSVLGDTGKLIF. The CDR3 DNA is TGTGCCTGTGACTCCGTACTGGGGGATACTGGTAAACTCATCTTT.

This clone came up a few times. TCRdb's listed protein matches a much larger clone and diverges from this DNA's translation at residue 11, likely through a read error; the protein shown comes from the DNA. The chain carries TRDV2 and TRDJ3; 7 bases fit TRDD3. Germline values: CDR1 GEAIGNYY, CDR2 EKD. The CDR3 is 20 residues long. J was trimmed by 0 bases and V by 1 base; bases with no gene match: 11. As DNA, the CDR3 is TGTGCCTGTGACACGGCTGGGGGCCACTCCGGCTCCTGGGACACCCGACAGATGTTTTTC. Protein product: CACDTAGGHSGSWDTRQMFF.

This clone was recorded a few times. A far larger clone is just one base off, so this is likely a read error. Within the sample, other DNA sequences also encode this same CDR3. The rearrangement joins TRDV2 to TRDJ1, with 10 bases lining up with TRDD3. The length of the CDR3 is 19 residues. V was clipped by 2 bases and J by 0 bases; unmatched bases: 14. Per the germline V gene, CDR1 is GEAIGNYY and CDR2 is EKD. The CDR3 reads CACDKIPSGGYGNTDKLIF. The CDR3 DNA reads TGTGCCTGTGACAAAATTCCCAGCGGGGGATACGGGAACACCGATAAACTCATCTTT.

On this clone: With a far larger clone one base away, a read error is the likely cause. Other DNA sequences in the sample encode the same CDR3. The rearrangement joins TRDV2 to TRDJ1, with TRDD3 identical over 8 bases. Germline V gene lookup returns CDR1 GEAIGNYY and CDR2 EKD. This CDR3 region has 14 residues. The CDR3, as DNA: TGTGCCTGCGACACCATGGGGGATACCGATAAACTCATCTTT. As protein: CACDTMGDTDKLIF.

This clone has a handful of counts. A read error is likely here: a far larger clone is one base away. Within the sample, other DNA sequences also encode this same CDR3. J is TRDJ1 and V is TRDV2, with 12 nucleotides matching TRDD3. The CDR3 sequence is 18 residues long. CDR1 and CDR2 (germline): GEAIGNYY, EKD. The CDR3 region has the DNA TGTGCCTGTGACACACTTCGCCTGGGGGATACGTTCACCGATAAGCTCATCTTT. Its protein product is CACDTLRLGDTFTDKLIF.

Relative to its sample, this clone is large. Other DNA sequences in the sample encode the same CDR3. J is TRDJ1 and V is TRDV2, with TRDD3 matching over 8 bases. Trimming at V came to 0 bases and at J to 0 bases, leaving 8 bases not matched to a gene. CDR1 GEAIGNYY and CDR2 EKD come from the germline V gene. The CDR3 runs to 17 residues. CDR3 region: CACDTVGDGAHTDKLIF. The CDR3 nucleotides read TGTGCCTGTGACACCGTGGGGGATGGGGCCCACACCGATAAACTCATCTTT.

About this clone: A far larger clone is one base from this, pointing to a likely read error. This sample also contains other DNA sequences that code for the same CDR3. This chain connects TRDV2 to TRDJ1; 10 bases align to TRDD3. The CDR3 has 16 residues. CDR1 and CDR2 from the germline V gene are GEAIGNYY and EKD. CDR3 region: CACDEVRGIRSDKLIF. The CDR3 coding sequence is TGTGCCTGTGACGAGGTAAGGGGGATACGCAGCGATAAACTCATTTTT.

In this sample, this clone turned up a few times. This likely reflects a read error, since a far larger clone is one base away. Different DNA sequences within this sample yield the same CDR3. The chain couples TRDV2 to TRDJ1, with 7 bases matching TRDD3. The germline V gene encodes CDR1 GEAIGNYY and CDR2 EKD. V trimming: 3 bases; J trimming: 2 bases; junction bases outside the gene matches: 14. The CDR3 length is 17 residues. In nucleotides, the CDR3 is TGTGCCTGTGACGTCTTGGGAGGATACGATCGTACCGATAAACTCATCTTT. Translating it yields CACDVLGGYDRTDKLIF.

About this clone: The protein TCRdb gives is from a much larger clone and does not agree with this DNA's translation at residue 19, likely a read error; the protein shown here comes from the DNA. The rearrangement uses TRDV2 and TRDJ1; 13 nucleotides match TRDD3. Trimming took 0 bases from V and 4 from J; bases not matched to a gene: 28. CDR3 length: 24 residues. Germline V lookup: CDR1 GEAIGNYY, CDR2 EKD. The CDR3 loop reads CACDTLGLRLGDTETDLYIDKLIF. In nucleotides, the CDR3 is TGTGCCTGTGACACCTTGGGTCTTAGACTGGGGGATACGGAAACCGACCTGTACATCGATAAACTCATCTTT.

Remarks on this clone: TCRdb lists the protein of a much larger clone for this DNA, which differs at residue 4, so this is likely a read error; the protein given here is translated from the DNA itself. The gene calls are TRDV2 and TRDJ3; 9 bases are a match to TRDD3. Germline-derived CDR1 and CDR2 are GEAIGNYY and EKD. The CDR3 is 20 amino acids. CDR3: CACATVLGDKSSWDTRQMFF. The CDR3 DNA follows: TGTGCCTGTGCCACCGTACTGGGGGACAAGAGCTCCTGGGACACCCGACAGATGTTTTTC.

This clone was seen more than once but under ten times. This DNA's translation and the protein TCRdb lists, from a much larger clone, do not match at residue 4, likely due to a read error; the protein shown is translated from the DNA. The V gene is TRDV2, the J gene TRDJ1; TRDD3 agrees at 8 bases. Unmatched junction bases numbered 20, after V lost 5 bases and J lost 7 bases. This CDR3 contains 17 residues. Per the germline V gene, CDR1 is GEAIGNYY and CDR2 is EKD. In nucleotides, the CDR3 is TGTGCCTGTGGCCGACTGGGGGGGACCGTTCAAGGTGGTAAACTCATCTTT. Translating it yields CACGRLGGTVQGGKLIF.

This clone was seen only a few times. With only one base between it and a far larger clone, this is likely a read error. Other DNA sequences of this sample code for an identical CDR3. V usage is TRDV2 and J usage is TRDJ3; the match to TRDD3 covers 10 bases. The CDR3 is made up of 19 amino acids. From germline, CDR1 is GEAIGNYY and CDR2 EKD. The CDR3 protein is CACDTAWGDTGWDTRQMFF. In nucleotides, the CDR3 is TGCGCCTGTGACACCGCTTGGGGGGATACGGGCTGGGACACCCGACAGATGTTTTTC.

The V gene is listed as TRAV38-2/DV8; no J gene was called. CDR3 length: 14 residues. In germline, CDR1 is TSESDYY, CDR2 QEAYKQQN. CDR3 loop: CAYRRNSGNTPLFF. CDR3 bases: TGTGCTTATAGGAGAAATTCAGGAAACACACCTCTTTTCTTT.

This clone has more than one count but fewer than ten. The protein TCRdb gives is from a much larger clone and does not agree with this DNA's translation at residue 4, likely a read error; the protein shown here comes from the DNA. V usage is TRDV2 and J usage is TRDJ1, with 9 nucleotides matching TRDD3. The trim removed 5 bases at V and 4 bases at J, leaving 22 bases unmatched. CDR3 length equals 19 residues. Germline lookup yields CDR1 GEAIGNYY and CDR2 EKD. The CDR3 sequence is CACGSLRGYAENSGDKLIF. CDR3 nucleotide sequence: TGTGCCTGTGGCTCGCTCCGGGGATACGCGGAAAACAGCGGCGATAAACTCATCTTT.